A single T cell receptor (beta chain) is shown here with its context. These data belong to a study of T cells in Graves' hyperthyroidism and ophthalmopathy. Study-level information: Any treatment followed the collection of peripheral blood at initial diagnosis.

Trimming took 6 bases from V and 4 from J, leaving 4 bases between them. Germline V gene lookup returns CDR1 MNHNS and CDR2 SASEGT. This CDR3 has 11 amino acids. Out of approximately 10 ml of fresh peripheral blood came the PBMCs. Researchers took RNA transcripts and amplified the TCR beta CDR3 regions from them. The primer set for the first-round RT-PCR of the TCR CDR3 was HTBI. TCRdb re-derived calls from the multiplex PCR reads in MiXCR, one entry per CDR3 protein. The sample has about 610,000 distinct CDR3 sequences; more than 15% are singletons. Sequenced sample: blood. The chain combines TRBV6-1 with TRBJ1-3; D call uncertain. The clonotype comes from a woman in her forties with Graves' ophthalmopathy. CDR3 sequence (DNA): TGTGCCAGCAGGGTCGGAAACACCATATATTTT. The encoded protein is CASRVGNTIYF.